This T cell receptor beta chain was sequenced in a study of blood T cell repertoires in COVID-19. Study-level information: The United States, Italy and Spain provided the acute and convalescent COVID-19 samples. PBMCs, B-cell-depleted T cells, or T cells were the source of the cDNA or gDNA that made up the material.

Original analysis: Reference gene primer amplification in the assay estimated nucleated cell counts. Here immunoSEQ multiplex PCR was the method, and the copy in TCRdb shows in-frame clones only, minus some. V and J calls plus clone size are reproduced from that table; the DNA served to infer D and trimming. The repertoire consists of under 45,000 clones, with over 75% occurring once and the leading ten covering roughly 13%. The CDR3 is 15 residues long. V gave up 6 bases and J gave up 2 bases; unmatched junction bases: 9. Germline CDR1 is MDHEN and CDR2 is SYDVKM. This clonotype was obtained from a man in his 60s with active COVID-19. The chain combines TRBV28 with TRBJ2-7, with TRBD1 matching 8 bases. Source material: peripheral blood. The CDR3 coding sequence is TGTGCCAGCAGACCGGGACAGGTCATTACCTACGAGCAGTACTTC. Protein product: CASRPGQVITYEQYF.